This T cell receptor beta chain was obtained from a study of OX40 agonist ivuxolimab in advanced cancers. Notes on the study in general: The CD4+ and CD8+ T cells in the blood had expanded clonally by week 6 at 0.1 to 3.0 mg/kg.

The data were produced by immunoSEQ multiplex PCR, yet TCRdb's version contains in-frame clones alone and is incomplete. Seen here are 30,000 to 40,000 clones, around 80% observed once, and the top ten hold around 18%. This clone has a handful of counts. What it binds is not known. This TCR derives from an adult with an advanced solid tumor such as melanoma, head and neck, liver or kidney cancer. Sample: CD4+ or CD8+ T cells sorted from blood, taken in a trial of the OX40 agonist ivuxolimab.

The CDR3 DNA is TGTGCCAGCAGCTTACGGGGGGACGGGGAGACCCAGTACTTC. This translates into CASSLRGDGETQYF. The chain has TRBV7-6 and TRBJ2-5, with TRBD2 identical over 7 bases. V trimming: 2 bases; J trimming: 5 bases; junction bases outside the gene matches: 5. The germline CDR1 and CDR2 sequences are SGHVS and FNYEAQ. The CDR3 sequence is 14 residues long.